Below, one TCR beta chain is given with its context. The antigen this receptor binds is unknown. Base qualities are not recorded, but no much larger clone differs from it by a single base. This sample was included in a study of blood T cell repertoires in COVID-19 (dated by TCRdb to 2018 to 2020). Regarding the research as a whole: The collaborator samples originated in the United States, Italy and Spain and spanned the acute and convalescent phases of COVID-19. Samples came from the ongoing ImmuneRACE study (first 160 participants) plus 1,254 subjects from 6 global collaborators. Nearly every sample came with metadata listing a de-identified subject ID, COVID-19 status, age in years and sex. Where available, HLA class I and class II types were obtained from metadata supplied by the sample provider rather than from assay-based typing. The material from the prospective study consisted of cDNA or gDNA derived from T cells, B-cell-depleted T cells, or PBMCs. Deeply sampled blood TCRbeta repertoires from subjects exposed to, actively infected with, or recovered from COVID-19 were included in the dataset. A freely available public database, intended as a resource for researchers studying the immune response to SARS-CoV-2, is where the repertoires were released.

The collaborating institutions used their own protocols to collect whole blood in K2EDTA tubes. For TCRbeta analysis, collaborator samples were shipped as frozen whole blood, as isolated PBMCs, or as DNA extracted from either sample type. General conclusions and limits of the study: Clinical and demographic metadata were provided uncurated, with the amount varying by source and participant.

TCRbeta CDR3 regions were amplified from genomic DNA by means of the immunoSEQ Assay, a bias-controlled multiplex PCR. As for the original processing: Nucleated cell counts per sample were estimated from amplification of reference gene primers within the assay. To quantify the absolute abundance of each unique TCRbeta CDR3 rearrangement, sequence reads were collapsed and filtered. For each sample, productive Simpson clonality was calculated as the square root of Simpson's diversity index across productive rearrangements. As stored in TCRdb, this immuneACCESS dataset retains in-frame rearrangements with V and J assigned. A fraction of the clones does not appear; measured against another copy, unresolved V genes explain less than half of the discrepancy, and the remainder lacks a known reason. That table gives V, J and clone size, and the DNA gave D and trimming. The sample records roughly 110,000 clones, 85% of which are singletons. The ten largest clones add up to 10% to 15% of the sample.

There are 15 amino acids in the CDR3, from cysteine to phenylalanine inclusive. Only the CDR3 part of the read is kept: 45 bases, read in frame from the first base. From a lookup of the germline V gene, CDR1 and CDR2 are SGHRS and YFSETQ. V is clipped by 0 bases and J by 1 base, and the sequence between their germline boundaries is 7 bases long. The rearrangement combines TRBV5-1 with TRBJ2-2, with no reliable assignment of the D segment. This TCR derives from a human donor in a cohort sampled during active COVID-19. The specimen was peripheral blood. This receptor has the CDR3 CASSLVTGNTGELFF. The DNA sequence is TGCGCCAGCAGCTTGGTGACGGGGAACACCGGGGAGCTGTTTTTT.